These 26 T cell receptor beta chains originate from one sample sequenced in a study of T-cell reconstitution after alpha-beta-depleted transplantation in children. Preparing the TCRbeta library involved the use of unique molecular identifiers. TCRdb ran MiXCR on the PCR reads and lists one entry per CDR3 protein. The sample shows about 110,000 distinct CDR3 sequences, approximately 6.4% of them seen only once. Sequencing used PBMCs, mostly from graft donor cells, obtained 360 days after TCRalphabeta/CD19-depleted stem cell transplant. The receptors here all came from a male patient under 10 years old who had a stem cell transplant for acute lymphoblastic leukemia, so the T cells may come from the graft donor.

A remark on this clonotype: One end of the junction is discordant with germline, which a read error may explain. The chain recombines TRBV20-1 with TRBJ2-7, with 10 bases lining up with TRBD2. Germline V CDR1 and CDR2: DFQATT, SNEGSKA (reference sequence). This CDR3 spans 17 amino acids. The CDR3 DNA follows: TGCTGTGCTAGAGATCTCTGGGCTAGCGGGAGTTCCTACGAGCAGTACTTC. Its translation: CCARDLWASGSSYEQYF.

At least ten counts were recorded for this clonotype. The V and J genes are TRBV28 and TRBJ2-5, with 8 bases fitting TRBD1. The germline V gene has CDR1 MDHEN and CDR2 SYDVKM. The V gene end was trimmed by 5 bases and the J gene end by 3 bases; junction bases not matched to a gene: 8. This CDR3 comprises 15 residues. The CDR3 reads CASSPPGTGKETQYF. Here the CDR3 DNA reads TGTGCCAGCAGTCCCCCCGGGACAGGCAAAGAGACCCAGTACTTC. The full variable domain, with the rest looked up from reference TRBV28 and TRBJ2-5, is DVKVTQSSRYLVKRTGEKVFLECVQDMDHENMFWYRQDPGLGLRLIYFSYDVKMKEKGDIPEGYSVSREKKERFSLILESASTNQTSMYLCASSPPGTGKETQYFGPGTRLLVL.

This clonotype was picked up many times. V gene TRBV7-9 combines with J gene TRBJ1-1; the D is unclear. CDR1 and CDR2 (germline): SEHNR, FQNEAQ (reference sequence). V was pared by 5 bases and J by 9 bases, with 4 bases between. The CDR3 is 9 residues long. CDR3 residues: CASSPQAFF. DNA for the CDR3: TGTGCCAGCAGCCCCCAAGCTTTCTTT.

In this sample, this clonotype turned up a few times. This rearrangement joins TRBV5-4 to TRBJ2-5; D remains ambiguous. Germline V lookup: CDR1 SGHNT, CDR2 YYREEE (reference sequence). The CDR3 spans 13 residues. V was pared by 0 bases and J by 5 bases, with 8 bases between. CDR3 protein: CASSLGSLETQYF. The CDR3 DNA is TGTGCCAGCAGCTTGGGGAGCCTGGAGACCCAGTACTTC.

This clonotype was picked up many times. V gene TRBV24-1 combines with J gene TRBJ2-1; weak D call: TRBD2 (7 bases). Trimming pared 7 bases from V and 2 bases from J, leaving 11 bases between. Germline V lookup: CDR1 KGHDR, CDR2 SFDVKD. The CDR3 is 14 amino acids. CDR3: CATRGGGPYNEQFF. The CDR3 DNA reads TGTGCCACCAGAGGGGGAGGGCCCTACAATGAGCAGTTCTTC.

This clonotype was detected ten times or more. This rearrangement joins TRBV12-3 or TRBV12-4 to TRBJ1-5; TRBD1 aligns across 8 bases. This CDR3 contains 14 residues. V was pared by 6 bases and J by 7 bases, with 8 bases of the junction left unmatched. Written as DNA, the CDR3 is TGTGCCAGCAGACATGACAGGGGAAGCCAGCCCCAGCATTTT. Translation gives CASRHDRGSQPQHF.

The chain combines TRBV7-2 with TRBJ1-5, with D possibly TRBD1 on 5 matching bases. Germline CDR1 is SGHTA and CDR2 is FQGNSA. This CDR3 region has 15 residues. Trimming cost V 6 bases and J 0 bases, with 12 bases left between them. DNA of the CDR3: TGTGCCAGCAGTCCAGGACACTATAGCAATCAGCCCCAGCATTTT. It specifies CASSPGHYSNQPQHF.

The chain has TRBV7-9 and TRBJ2-5; 7 nucleotides match TRBD2. The germline V gene has CDR1 SEHNR and CDR2 FQNEAQ (reference sequence). The junction had 6 bases not matched to a gene; V was cut back by 7 bases and J by 1 base. The CDR3 is made up of 14 amino acids. For the CDR3, the DNA is TGTGCCAGCAAGGCAGCGGGACTCCAAGAGACCCAGTACTTC. Translation gives CASKAAGLQETQYF.

This clonotype was seen at least ten times. The chain joins TRBV6-5 to TRBJ2-3; 7 bases align to TRBD2. The CDR3 is 16 amino acids. Trimming at V came to 0 bases and at J to 1 base, leaving 4 bases not matched to a gene. Germline V gene lookup returns CDR1 MNHEY and CDR2 SVGAGI. This CDR3 reads CASSYSAGIGTDTQYF. The CDR3 DNA reads TGTGCCAGCAGTTACTCAGCGGGGATAGGCACAGATACGCAGTATTTT.

The chain combines TRBV18 with TRBJ2-3, with 8 bases identical to TRBD2. The CDR3 spans 17 residues. V was pared by 2 bases and J by 0 bases, with 7 bases of the junction left unmatched. CDR1 is KGHSH, CDR2 LQKENI, per germline. The CDR3 spells CASSPFVPGGSTDTQYF. CDR3 nucleotides: TGTGCCAGCTCACCATTTGTACCGGGAGGGAGCACAGATACGCAGTATTTT. The full variable domain, completed using reference TRBV18 and TRBJ2-3, is NAGVMQNPRHLVRRRGQEARLRCSPMKGHSHVYWYRQLPEEGLKFMVYLQKENIIDESGMPKERFSAEFPKEGPSILRIQQVVRGDSAAYFCASSPFVPGGSTDTQYFGPGTRLTVL.

There are many counts of this clonotype. The rearrangement uses TRBV7-2 and TRBJ2-4, with 8 bases identical to TRBD2. The CDR3 contains 14 residues. V shed 6 bases, J shed 5 bases, and the junction held 6 bases outside the gene matches. The germline CDR1 and CDR2 sequences are SGHTA and FQGNSA. This CDR3 is CASSLGGAQNIQYF. The CDR3 nucleotides are TGTGCCAGCAGTCTCGGGGGGGCCCAAAACATTCAGTACTTC.

This clonotype appeared a few times. The chain carries TRBV6-2 or TRBV6-3 and TRBJ1-5, with D possibly matching TRBD1 (5 bases). Deletions cut 6 bases from V and 0 bases from J, with 12 bases between. Germline V lookup: CDR1 MNHEY, CDR2 SVGEGT. The CDR3 is 15 amino acids. The CDR3 nucleotides are TGTGCCAGCAGAGAACAGGACTTTAGCAATCAGCCCCAGCATTTT. Translation: CASREQDFSNQPQHF.

This clonotype was seen more than once but under ten times. CDR3 nucleotides: TGTGCCAGCAGCTTTAGCGTGGATTTCGGGGGCTATGGCTACACCTTC. Encoded protein: CASSFSVDFGGYGYTF. V is TRBV7-9 and J is TRBJ1-2; D perhaps matches TRBD1 (5 bases). Trimming removed 3 bases from V and 4 bases from J, with 18 bases in between. Germline CDR1 and CDR2: SEHNR and FQNEAQ (reference sequence). The CDR3 contains 16 residues.

There are many counts of this clonotype. The CDR3 spells CAISESGGYEQYF. CDR3 DNA: TGTGCCATCAGTGAGTCTGGGGGCTACGAGCAGTACTTC. J is TRBJ2-7 and V is TRBV10-3; D tentatively reads TRBD1 or TRBD2 (5 bases each). Germline loops: CDR1 ENHRY, CDR2 SYGVKD. CDR3 size: 13 residues. V lost 0 bases and J lost 3, with 6 bases in between.

The rearrangement joins TRBV11-1 to TRBJ1-1; D call uncertain. The CDR3 extends over 14 amino acids. V was clipped by 5 bases and J by 2 bases, with 12 bases between them. Germline V gene data show CDR1 as SGHAT and CDR2 as FQDESV (reference sequence). In DNA form, the CDR3 reads TGTGCCAGCAGCGGACCTACCAGAAACACTGAAGCTTTCTTT. Translation: CASSGPTRNTEAFF.

This clonotype was counted only a few times. V and J are TRBV5-1 and TRBJ2-1; tentatively, D is TRBD2 (6 bases). This CDR3 has 15 amino acids. Germline CDR1 and CDR2: SGHRS and YFSETQ. With 0 bases removed from V and 2 bases from J, the gap between germline ends came to 9 bases. CDR3 protein: CASSLAVAAYNEQFF. In DNA form, the CDR3 reads TGCGCCAGCAGCTTGGCGGTAGCGGCCTACAATGAGCAGTTCTTC. The full variable domain, in which reference TRBV5-1 and TRBJ2-1 provide the parts outside the CDR3, is KAGVTQTPRYLIKTRGQQVTLSCSPISGHRSVSWYQQTPGQGLQFLFEYFSETQRNKGNFPGRFSGRQFSNSRSEMNVSTLELGDSALYLCASSLAVAAYNEQFFGPGTRLTVL.

The rearrangement uses TRBV7-9 and TRBJ2-1; no clear D. This CDR3 is 12 amino acids long. V was cut by 2 bases and J by 15 bases, with 14 bases left in between. From germline, CDR1 is SEHNR and CDR2 FQNEAQ (reference sequence). The CDR3 bases are TGTGCCAGCAGCTTAAGAGAAGACTTGCGGTTCTTC. Encoded protein: CASSLREDLRFF.

This clonotype was observed at least ten times. The V and J genes are TRBV20-1 and TRBJ2-1, with 8 bases lining up with TRBD2. The CDR3 sequence is 15 residues long. Germline CDR1 reads DFQATT; CDR2 reads SNEGSKA (reference sequence). Losses at the gene ends were 5 bases for V and 6 bases for J; bases not matched to a gene: 12. Written as DNA, the CDR3 is TGCAGTGCTTTAAACACGGGGGGGTGGGTCAATGAGCAGTTCTTC. Translation: CSALNTGGWVNEQFF.

This clonotype has a count of ten or more. The rearrangement uses TRBV5-1 and TRBJ1-2, with TRBD1 as a possible D gene (5 bases). Germline V gene data show CDR1 as SGHRS and CDR2 as YFSETQ. CDR3 length equals 12 residues. Trimming pared 0 bases from V and 8 bases from J, leaving 8 bases between. The CDR3, as DNA: TGCGCCAGCAGCTTGGCCGGGGACGGCTACACCTTC. This translates into CASSLAGDGYTF.

The V gene is TRBV6-2 or TRBV6-3, the J gene TRBJ2-7; tentative D call: TRBD2 (6 bases). This CDR3 is built from 14 residues. V was clipped by 5 bases and J by 2 bases, with 13 bases between them. Germline CDR1 is MNHEY and CDR2 is SVGEGT. CDR3 nucleotide sequence: TGTGCCAGCAGTCGTCGCGGGACCACCTACGAGCAGTACTTC. This codes for CASSRRGTTYEQYF.

CDR3 in amino acids: CASTGGSRGLAEEKLFF. CDR3 nucleotide sequence: TGTGCCAGCACCGGCGGGAGCAGGGGCCTAGCCGAAGAAAAACTGTTTTTT. The J gene is TRBJ1-4, the V gene TRBV7-9; D might be TRBD1 (6 bases). CDR1 is SEHNR, CDR2 FQNEAQ, per germline (reference sequence). The CDR3 extends over 17 amino acids. V was shortened by 7 bases and J by 8 bases, with 26 bases between the two germline ends.

This clonotype was seen at least ten times. V usage is TRBV6-2 or TRBV6-3 and J usage is TRBJ2-7; D remains unclear. This CDR3 has 13 residues. V lost 2 bases and J lost 1, with 6 bases in between. Germline CDR1 is MNHEY and CDR2 is SVGEGT. The DNA for the CDR3 is TGTGCCAGCAGTTACGGGCTTTCCTACGAGCAGTACTTC. Protein sequence: CASSYGLSYEQYF.

Relative to its sample, this clonotype is medium-sized. The V and J genes are TRBV5-1 and TRBJ2-3; 10 nucleotides align to TRBD2. Germline loops: CDR1 SGHRS, CDR2 YFSETQ. Trimming took 4 bases from V and 5 from J; bases not matched to a gene: 7. The CDR3 is 15 residues long. The CDR3 DNA follows: TGCGCCAGCAGCCTGCCGGGACTAGCGATAGATACGCAGTATTTT. It yields the protein CASSLPGLAIDTQYF.

This clonotype was found many times. The rearrangement links TRBV11-1 to TRBJ2-1, with 9 bases fitting TRBD2. The germline V gene has CDR1 SGHAT and CDR2 FQDESV (reference sequence). V lost 5 bases, J lost 7 bases, and 9 bases stayed unmatched. The CDR3 consists of 15 residues. The CDR3 nucleotides read TGTGCCAGCAGCCCGTTAGCGGGAGAGGATAATGAGCAGTTCTTC. It encodes CASSPLAGEDNEQFF. The whole variable domain, filled in from reference TRBV11-1 and TRBJ2-1, reads EAEVAQSPRYKITEKSQAVAFWCDPISGHATLYWYRQILGQGPELLVQFQDESVVDDSQLPKDRFSAERLKGVDSTLKIQPAELGDSAMYLCASSPLAGEDNEQFFGPGTRLTVL.

At least ten counts were recorded for this clonotype. The chain links TRBV7-9 to TRBJ1-1, with D unclear. Trimming shortened V by 6 bases and J by 3 bases, and 11 bases separated the two germline ends. The CDR3 is 13 amino acids. CDR1 is SEHNR and CDR2 is FQNEAQ in the germline V gene (reference sequence). The CDR3 protein is CASSTVGYTEAFF. In DNA, the CDR3 is TGTGCCAGCAGTACCGTAGGATACACTGAAGCTTTCTTT.

V gene TRBV7-7 combines with J gene TRBJ2-5; D call uncertain. Germline assignment: CDR1 SSHAT and CDR2 FNYEAQ (reference sequence). Trimming stripped 1 base from V and 5 bases from J, with 8 bases between. The CDR3 covers 13 residues. The CDR3 spells CASSLGGSETQYF. The CDR3 DNA reads TGTGCCAGCAGCTTAGGAGGTTCCGAGACCCAGTACTTC.